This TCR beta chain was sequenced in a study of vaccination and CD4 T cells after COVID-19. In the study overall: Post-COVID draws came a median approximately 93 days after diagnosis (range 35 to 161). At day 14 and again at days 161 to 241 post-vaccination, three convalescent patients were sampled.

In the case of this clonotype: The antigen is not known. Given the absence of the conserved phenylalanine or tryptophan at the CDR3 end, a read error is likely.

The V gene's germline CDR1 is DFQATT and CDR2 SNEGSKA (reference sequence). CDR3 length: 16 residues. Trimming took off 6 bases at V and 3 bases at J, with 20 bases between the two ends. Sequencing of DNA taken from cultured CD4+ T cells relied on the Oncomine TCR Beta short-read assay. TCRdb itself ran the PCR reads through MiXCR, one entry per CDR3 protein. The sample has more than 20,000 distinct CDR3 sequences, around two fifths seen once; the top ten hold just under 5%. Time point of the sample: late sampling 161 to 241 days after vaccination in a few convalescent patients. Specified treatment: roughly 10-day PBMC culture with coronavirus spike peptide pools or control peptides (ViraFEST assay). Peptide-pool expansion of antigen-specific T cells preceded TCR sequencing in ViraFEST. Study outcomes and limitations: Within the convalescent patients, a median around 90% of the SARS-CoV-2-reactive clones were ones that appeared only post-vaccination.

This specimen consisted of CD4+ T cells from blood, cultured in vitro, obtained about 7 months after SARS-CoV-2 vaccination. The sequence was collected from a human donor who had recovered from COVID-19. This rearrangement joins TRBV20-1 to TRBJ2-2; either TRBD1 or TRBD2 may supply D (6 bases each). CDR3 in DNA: TGCAGTGCGCGGGCCTTCGGGGGCGGGGACACCGGGGAGCTGTTTTTG. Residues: CSARAFGGGDTGELFL.